The 12 T cell receptor beta chains listed next were all sequenced from one sample in a study of shared T cell receptors in the human thymus. Produced via immunoSEQ multiplex PCR; TCRdb's table is partial and in-frame only. The table has some 660,000 clones, about 90% seen once. This same sample was also part of a study on human thymus T cells.

What was sequenced was thymocytes. These receptors were collected from a boy less than two years old with a congenital heart defect.

The genes are TRBV4-3 and TRBJ2-6, with D unclear. Trimming cost V 0 bases and J 0 bases, with 9 bases left between them. The germline CDR1 and CDR2 sequences are LGHNA and YSLEER. The CDR3 contains 17 residues. CDR3 protein: CASSQDGRYSGANVLTF. CDR3 DNA: TGCGCCAGCAGCCAAGATGGCCGATACTCTGGGGCCAACGTCCTGACTTTC.

The genes are TRBV29-1 and TRBJ1-2; unclear D gene. The CDR3 covers 13 residues. Per the germline V gene, CDR1 is SQVTM and CDR2 is ANQGSEA. Between the trimmed V and J ends, which lost 2 bases and 8 bases, there was a span of 15 bases. As DNA, the CDR3 is TGCAGCGTTGAACCCCCTGAAAAGGAGGGCTACACCTTC. This gives the protein CSVEPPEKEGYTF.

This chain uses TRBV5-4 with TRBJ1-2, with 7 nucleotides matching TRBD1. The CDR3 is 14 amino acids. Germline CDR1 and CDR2: SGHNT and YYREEE (reference sequence). With 1 base clipped from V and 3 bases from J, the junction kept 3 bases outside the gene matches. CDR3 region: CASSLRGPDYGYTF. The CDR3 nucleotides are TGTGCCAGCAGCTTGAGGGGGCCGGACTATGGCTACACCTTC.

The chain links TRBV2 to TRBJ1-6; a possible D gene is TRBD1 (5 bases). CDR3 length: 13 amino acids. CDR1 is SNHLY, CDR2 FYNNEI, per germline. Between the trimmed V and J ends, which lost 10 bases and 7 bases, there was a span of 14 bases. The CDR3 nucleotides read TGTGCCACCACAGGAAAATGGAATTCACCCCTCCACTTT. It codes for CATTGKWNSPLHF.

The CDR3 loop is CASSLGQGIYEQYF. CDR3 sequence (DNA): TGTGCCAGCAGCTTGGGGCAGGGAATCTACGAGCAGTACTTC. The chain is built from TRBV7-6 and TRBJ2-7; D perhaps matches TRBD1 (5 bases). Trimming took off 3 bases at V and 3 bases at J, with 12 bases between the two ends. This CDR3 contains 14 residues. Germline CDR1 is SGHVS and CDR2 is FNYEAQ.

The V call is TRBV6-6, the J call TRBJ1-1; the D gene is possibly TRBD1 (6 bases). CDR1 MNHNY and CDR2 SVGAGI come from the germline V gene (reference sequence). This CDR3 contains 15 residues. V lost 7 bases and J lost 0, with 15 bases in between. The CDR3 coding sequence is TGTGCCAGCACGTACAGGGTTTCCATGAACACTGAAGCTTTCTTT. Amino acids: CASTYRVSMNTEAFF.

The V gene is TRBV5-8, the J gene TRBJ1-6; no reliable D call. There are 15 residues in the CDR3. V dropped 0 bases and J dropped 5 bases, with 9 bases sitting between them. CDR1 is SGHTS and CDR2 is YDEGEE in the germline V gene. The CDR3 loop is CASSLVAENNSPLHF. For the CDR3, the DNA is TGTGCCAGCAGCTTGGTGGCCGAAAATAATTCACCCCTCCACTTT.

Only a few counts were recorded for this clone. The chain joins TRBV14 to TRBJ1-3; D gene uncertain. Germline V gives CDR1 SGHDN, CDR2 FVKESK. V lost 1 base, J lost 3 bases, and 10 bases lay in between. The CDR3 contains 15 residues. The CDR3 bases are TGTGCCAGCAGCCAAGGGCCTGCGGGTGGAAACACCATATATTTT. Translating it yields CASSQGPAGGNTIYF.

This clone was seen once. The rearrangement uses TRBV5-1 and TRBJ2-1; no firm D call. CDR1 is SGHRS and CDR2 is YFSETQ in the germline V gene. Trimming pared 2 bases from V and 2 bases from J, leaving 17 bases between. This CDR3 spans 17 amino acids. Here the CDR3 DNA reads TGCGCCAGCAGCTTATTTACCCGAGCGAACCCCTACAATGAGCAGTTCTTC. Translating gives CASSLFTRANPYNEQFF.

V gene TRBV4-3 combines with J gene TRBJ2-7; perhaps TRBD1 as D (6 bases). The germline V gene has CDR1 LGHNA and CDR2 YSLEER. The V end was cut by 0 bases, the J end by 2 bases, with 17 bases between. The CDR3 is 17 residues long. DNA for the CDR3: TGCGCCAGCAGCCAAGATCGCGAAGGGGGTTCTACCTACGAGCAGTACTTC. It codes for CASSQDREGGSTYEQYF.

This clone was seen just once. This chain joins TRBV29-1 and TRBJ2-5; the D gene is possibly TRBD2 (5 bases). The J call is uncertain, as TRBJ2-7 better fits the DNA end. CDR1 and CDR2 from the germline V gene are SQVTM and ANQGSEA. There are 16 residues in the CDR3. CDR3: CSVVGRTVKRGYEQYF. The CDR3 DNA sequence: TGCAGCGTTGTTGGAAGAACAGTAAAACGGGGTTACGAGCAGTACTTC.

This chain uses TRBV27 with TRBJ2-2; D might be TRBD1 (6 bases). The CDR3 consists of 15 residues. Deletions cut 3 bases from V and 4 bases from J, with 12 bases between. Germline V gene sequence: CDR1 MNHEY, CDR2 SMNVEV (reference sequence). CDR3 loop: CASSLKGETTGELFF. CDR3 DNA: TGTGCCAGCAGTTTGAAGGGGGAAACCACCGGGGAGCTGTTTTTT.